What follows describes a single TCR beta chain. The CDR3 runs to 20 residues. The V gene end was trimmed by 0 bases and the J gene end by 2 bases; junction bases not matched to a gene: 14. CDR1 is SGHTA, CDR2 FQGNSA, per germline. These data come from a study of blood T cell repertoires in COVID-19. The wider study: Samples of COVID-19 (acute and convalescent) were obtained from the United States, Italy and Spain. PBMCs, B-cell-depleted T cells, or T cells were the source of the cDNA or gDNA that made up the material.

In the source study's methods: For nucleated cells, counts were estimated from reference gene primer amplification. This table comes from immunoSEQ multiplex PCR, and its TCRdb copy is limited to in-frame clones, with some not included. That table is the source of V, J and clone size, and D and trimming were worked out from the DNA. Here the sample spans about 81,000 clones, roughly four fifths being singletons. J is TRBJ2-7 and V is TRBV7-2; 12 bases are shared with TRBD1. The material sequenced was peripheral blood. The source of this sequence is a human donor in a cohort sampled during active COVID-19. Here the CDR3 reads CASSLARIKTGTGGTYEQYF. The DNA for the CDR3 is TGTGCCAGCAGCTTAGCGCGAATTAAAACTGGGACAGGGGGCACCTACGAGCAGTACTTC. Combining the CDR3 with reference TRBV7-2 and TRBJ2-7 gives the whole variable domain GAGVSQSPSNKVTEKGKDVELRCDPISGHTALYWYRQSLGQGLEFLIYFQGNSAPDKSGLPSDRFSAERTGGSVSTLTIQRTQQEDSAVYLCASSLARIKTGTGGTYEQYFGPGTRLTVT.